These 4 T cell receptor beta chains were sequenced from one sample in a study of blood T cell repertoires in COVID-19. Data came from immunoSEQ multiplex PCR; TCRdb stores just in-frame clones and leaves some out. The sample contains approximately 85,000 clones, 87% of which appear only once. The sample consisted of peripheral blood. These receptors were obtained from a woman aged 50 to 60 with active or convalescent COVID-19.

The rearrangement uses TRBV6-2 or TRBV6-3 and TRBJ1-5; D perhaps matches TRBD1 (5 bases). The CDR3 sequence is 15 residues long. With 6 bases removed from V and 4 bases from J, the gap between germline ends came to 16 bases. Germline lookup yields CDR1 MNHEY and CDR2 SVGEGT. The CDR3 coding sequence is TGTGCCAGCAGCCCCTGGATGCGGACAAATCAGCCCCAGCATTTT. Translating gives CASSPWMRTNQPQHF.

The chain joins TRBV5-1 to TRBJ2-3; 9 bases align to TRBD1. The CDR3 runs to 17 residues. Germline CDR1 and CDR2: SGHRS and YFSETQ. With V trimmed by 3 bases and J by 3 bases, 11 bases remained unmatched. The CDR3 region has the DNA TGCGCCAGCAGCTCAACCCCGGGACAGGGAATTACAGATACGCAGTATTTT. Its protein product is CASSSTPGQGITDTQYF. The complete variable domain, with remaining parts taken from reference TRBV5-1 and TRBJ2-3, reads KAGVTQTPRYLIKTRGQQVTLSCSPISGHRSVSWYQQTPGQGLQFLFEYFSETQRNKGNFPGRFSGRQFSNSRSEMNVSTLELGDSALYLCASSSTPGQGITDTQYFGPGTRLTVL.

The chain employs TRBV30 and TRBJ1-2, with D maybe TRBD1 (6 bases). This CDR3 is 13 amino acids long. Germline CDR1 GTSNPN, CDR2 SVGIG (reference sequence). Deletions cut 8 bases from V and 1 base from J, with 14 bases between. CDR3: CASTGLDNYGYTF. CDR3 nucleotides: TGTGCCAGTACAGGGCTTGATAACTATGGCTACACCTTC.

The CDR3 sequence: CASREGHYSGNTIYF. As DNA, the CDR3 is TGTGCCAGCAGGGAAGGACATTACTCTGGAAACACCATATATTTT. The chain is built from TRBV3-1 (or the pseudogene TRBV3-2) and TRBJ1-3, with a possible D match to TRBD1 (5 bases). This CDR3 has 15 residues. The V and J ends lost 6 bases and 0 bases respectively, with 12 bases between them. CDR1 and CDR2 from the germline V gene are LGHDT and YNNKEL (reference sequence).